Below are 24 T cell receptor beta chains sequenced from a single sample in a study of T cells after somatic rescue of genetic block. Clones were sequenced by immunoSEQ multiplex PCR, and TCRdb holds only the in-frame ones, with some missing. The sample records some 680 clones, roughly 40% being singletons. Sequencing was carried out using peripheral blood mononuclear cells (PBMCs). The origin of the receptors is a girl under three years old.

In its sample, this clone was seen a few times. Germline and junction disagree at one end, which may indicate a read error. The chain links TRBV11-2 to TRBJ1-2; D might be TRBD1 (6 bases). Germline CDR1 SGHAT, CDR2 FQNNGV. CDR3 length: 13 residues. The CDR3 reads CASSTGGLYGYTF. CDR3 in DNA: TGCGCCAGCAGCACCGGGGGGCTATATGGCTACACCTTC.

This rearrangement joins TRBV6-5 to TRBJ2-7; D is ambiguous. The CDR3 consists of 11 residues. Between the trimmed V and J ends, which lost 6 bases and 4 bases, there was a span of 7 bases. Per the germline V gene, CDR1 is MNHEY and CDR2 is SVGAGI. CDR3 residues: CASSLHYEQYF. CDR3 DNA sequence: TGTGCCAGCAGCCTCCATTACGAGCAGTACTTC.

J is TRBJ1-2 and V is TRBV7-3; 9 positions agree with TRBD1. The trim removed 4 bases at V and 5 bases at J, leaving 11 bases unmatched. The CDR3 loop spans 16 amino acids. CDR1 is SGHTA and CDR2 is FQGTGA in the germline V gene. The DNA for the CDR3 is TGTGCCAGCAGCTCATATTCCGGGACAGGGAGGTATGGCTACACCTTC. It codes for CASSSYSGTGRYGYTF.

DNA of the CDR3: TGCGCCAGCAGCTTGGGGGCCGAGCAGTACTTC. As protein: CASSLGAEQYF. The chain couples TRBV5-1 to TRBJ2-7; the D is unclear. This CDR3 is built from 11 residues. Germline V gene lookup returns CDR1 SGHRS and CDR2 YFSETQ. Deletions cut 0 bases from V and 6 bases from J, with 4 bases between. The full variable domain, rest sourced from reference TRBV5-1 and TRBJ2-7, is KAGVTQTPRYLIKTRGQQVTLSCSPISGHRSVSWYQQTPGQGLQFLFEYFSETQRNKGNFPGRFSGRQFSNSRSEMNVSTLELGDSALYLCASSLGAEQYFGPGTRLTVT.

This sequence joins TRBV11-3 and TRBJ2-7; no clear D gene. CDR3 length: 13 amino acids. Trimming shortened V by 4 bases and J by 1 base, and 8 bases separated the two germline ends. In germline, CDR1 is SGHNT, CDR2 YENEEA. For the CDR3, the DNA is TGTGCCAGCAGCTCGACAACTTCCTACGAGCAGTACTTC. It translates to CASSSTTSYEQYF.

The chain is built from TRBV7-9 and TRBJ2-2, with D unresolved. The V end was cut by 2 bases, the J end by 1 base, with 8 bases between. This CDR3 is 15 amino acids long. In germline, CDR1 is SEHNR, CDR2 FQNEAQ (reference sequence). DNA for the CDR3: TGTGCCAGCAGCTTAACGCCAGGGAACACCGGGGAGCTGTTTTTT. This codes for CASSLTPGNTGELFF.

This clone is labeled large. The chain couples TRBV7-3 to TRBJ1-1; perhaps TRBD1 as D (6 bases). The CDR3 runs 12 residues. Germline V gene lookup returns CDR1 SGHTA and CDR2 FQGTGA. V gave up 4 bases and J gave up 10 bases, with 13 bases separating them. CDR3 sequence reads: CASSSQGMVAFF. The CDR3 coding sequence is TGTGCCAGCAGCTCTCAGGGGATGGTAGCTTTCTTT.

By share of the sample, this clone is medium-sized. The V gene is TRBV7-3, the J gene TRBJ2-2; D remains unclear. Germline V lookup: CDR1 SGHTA, CDR2 FQGTGA. V was clipped by 0 bases and J by 1 base, with 6 bases between them. This CDR3 is 15 amino acids long. The CDR3: CASSLTPGNTGELFF. Written as DNA, the CDR3 is TGTGCCAGCAGCTTAACGCCAGGGAACACCGGGGAGCTGTTTTTT.

The CDR3 here is CASSLARAYEQYF. In DNA form, the CDR3 reads TGTGCCAGCAGCTTAGCGAGGGCCTACGAGCAGTACTTC. The chain is built from TRBV7-9 and TRBJ2-7, with a weak D call TRBD2 (5 bases). Germline V gene data show CDR1 as SEHNR and CDR2 as FQNEAQ (reference sequence). Trimming took off 0 bases at V and 2 bases at J, with 5 bases between the two ends. The CDR3 runs to 13 residues. Full variable domain (rest looked up from reference TRBV7-9 and TRBJ2-7): DTGVSQNPRHKITKRGQNVTFRCDPISEHNRLYWYRQTLGQGPEFLTYFQNEAQLEKSRLLSDRFSAERPKGSFSTLEIQRTEQGDSAMYLCASSLARAYEQYFGPGTRLTVT.

The chain uses TRBV14 and TRBJ2-7; D is unresolved. Germline values: CDR1 SGHDN, CDR2 FVKESK. Trimming removed 5 bases at V and 3 bases at J, with 14 bases between. The CDR3 length is 14 residues. The CDR3 region has the DNA TGTGCCAGCAGCTTACGGCGTGGGGTCTACGAGCAGTACTTC. Translation: CASSLRRGVYEQYF.

The chain links TRBV7-2 to TRBJ1-5, with TRBD1 matching over 9 bases. V dropped 4 bases and J dropped 3; count of bases not matched to a gene: 7. This CDR3 spans 16 amino acids. Germline CDR1 and CDR2: SGHTA and FQGNSA. The CDR3 protein is CASSWGQGPLNQPQHF. The DNA of the CDR3 is TGTGCCAGCAGCTGGGGACAGGGCCCCCTCAATCAGCCCCAGCATTTT. Full variable domain (remainder filled in from reference TRBV7-2 and TRBJ1-5): GAGVSQSPSNKVTEKGKDVELRCDPISGHTALYWYRQSLGQGLEFLIYFQGNSAPDKSGLPSDRFSAERTGGSVSTLTIQRTQQEDSAVYLCASSWGQGPLNQPQHFGDGTRLSIL.

In regard to this clone: Possible read error: a much larger clone is one base away. The chain has TRBV9 and TRBJ1-1, with a possible D match to TRBD1 (6 bases). Germline CDR1 is SGDLS and CDR2 is YYNGEE. The CDR3 is 15 residues long. V gave up 4 bases and J gave up 0 bases, with 13 bases separating them. The CDR3 reads CASSSSGTLNTEAFF. The DNA for the CDR3 is TGTGCCAGCAGCAGTTCCGGGACACTGAACACTGAAGCTTTCTTT.

By sample share, this clone is medium-sized (0.01 to 0.1%). V usage is TRBV11-3 and J usage is TRBJ2-7, with D maybe TRBD2 (5 bases). CDR3 length equals 13 residues. Germline loops: CDR1 SGHNT, CDR2 YENEEA. Trimming left V 6 bases short and J 7 bases short, with 16 bases between. The CDR3 is CASSFGPTREQYF. The DNA for the CDR3 is TGTGCCAGCAGTTTCGGACCTACTAGGGAGCAGTACTTC. The variable domain in full, completed from reference TRBV11-3 and TRBJ2-7, reads EAGVVQSPRYKIIEKKQPVAFWCNPISGHNTLYWYLQNLGQGPELLIRYENEEAVDDSQLPKDRFSAERLKGVDSTLKIQPAELGDSAVYLCASSFGPTREQYFGPGTRLTVT.

V usage is TRBV7-6 and J usage is TRBJ2-7; D is undetermined. CDR3 length: 14 amino acids. Germline V CDR1 and CDR2: SGHVS, FNYEAQ. V lost 2 bases and J lost 3, with 11 bases in between. CDR3 region: CASSLRRGVYEQYF. The DNA of the CDR3 is TGTGCCAGCAGCTTACGGCGTGGGGTCTACGAGCAGTACTTC.

In this sample, this clone is large (0.1 to 1%). The chain employs TRBV5-1 and TRBJ2-1; D call uncertain. The CDR3 extends over 14 amino acids. CDR1 is SGHRS, CDR2 YFSETQ, per germline. V was cut by 2 bases and J by 4 bases, with 10 bases left in between. The DNA of the CDR3 is TGCGCCAGCAGCTTTATGACGGAGTACAATGAGCAGTTCTTC. It specifies CASSFMTEYNEQFF.

The rearrangement joins TRBV7-8 to TRBJ2-7; D is possibly TRBD2 (5 bases). V lost 2 bases and J lost 6, with 17 bases in between. CDR3 length: 15 amino acids. Germline V gene sequence: CDR1 SGHVS, CDR2 FQNEAQ. CDR3 residues: CASSLKWAGIGEQYF. The CDR3 DNA follows: TGTGCCAGCAGCTTAAAGTGGGCCGGGATTGGCGAGCAGTACTTC.

This clone is judged medium-sized (0.01 to 0.1%). The chain has TRBV7-3 and TRBJ2-7; unclear D gene. V shed 5 bases and J shed 3 bases, with 17 bases lying between them. The CDR3 totals 15 residues. CDR1 is SGHTA, CDR2 FQGTGA, per germline. The CDR3 is CASSPQTQVIYEQYF. The CDR3 nucleotides read TGTGCCAGCAGCCCACAGACTCAAGTAATCTACGAGCAGTACTTC.

This clone was detected once. This chain links TRBV30 with TRBJ2-6; no clear D gene. Trimming cost V 5 bases and J 5 bases, with 13 bases left between them. CDR1 GTSNPN and CDR2 SVGIG come from the germline V gene (reference sequence). This CDR3 comprises 14 residues. CDR3 sequence: CAWLDWRRANVLTF. DNA for the CDR3: TGTGCCTGGTTGGATTGGCGTCGGGCCAACGTCCTGACTTTC.

By share, this clone counts as medium-sized. The CDR3 nucleotides are TGTGCCAGCAGTTACTCCCCCTACGAGCAGTACTTC. Amino acid sequence: CASSYSPYEQYF. The gene calls are TRBV6-6 and TRBJ2-7; D gene uncertain. The CDR3 runs to 12 residues. The V end was cut by 0 bases, the J end by 2 bases, with 2 bases between. The germline V gene has CDR1 MNHNY and CDR2 SVGAGI (reference sequence).

V is TRBV7-9 and J is TRBJ1-1, with D possibly matching TRBD1 (5 bases). The V gene lost 5 bases and the J gene lost 4 bases, with 20 bases spanning the gap. In germline, CDR1 is SEHNR, CDR2 FQNEAQ (reference sequence). The CDR3 contains 16 residues. The CDR3 sequence: CASSPGRRGLGTEAFF. The CDR3 DNA is TGTGCCAGCAGCCCGGGTCGAAGGGGCTTAGGCACTGAAGCTTTCTTT. Supplemented by reference TRBV7-9 and TRBJ1-1, the full variable domain reads DTGVSQNPRHKITKRGQNVTFRCDPISEHNRLYWYRQTLGQGPEFLTYFQNEAQLEKSRLLSDRFSAERPKGSFSTLEIQRTEQGDSAMYLCASSPGRRGLGTEAFFGQGTRLTVV.

Sample share makes this clone large. The V and J genes are TRBV27 and TRBJ2-7; tentative D call: TRBD2 (5 bases). The V end lost 2 bases, the J end lost 4 bases, and 12 bases lay between the germline ends. CDR3 length equals 14 residues. Germline V CDR1 and CDR2: MNHEY, SMNVEV (reference sequence). CDR3 DNA sequence: TGTGCCAGCAGTTTACTTGGACTGAGGTACGAGCAGTACTTC. As protein: CASSLLGLRYEQYF.

This chain uses TRBV7-3 with TRBJ2-7, with TRBD2 as a possible D gene (5 bases). CDR3 length equals 14 residues. The V and J ends lost 6 bases and 4 bases respectively, with 16 bases between them. Germline loops: CDR1 SGHTA, CDR2 FQGTGA. CDR3 DNA sequence: TGTGCCAGCAGTTTACTTGGACTGAGGTACGAGCAGTACTTC. The encoded protein is CASSLLGLRYEQYF.

This clone qualifies as hyperexpanded. The gene calls are TRBV4-1 and TRBJ1-2, with D perhaps matching TRBD1 (6 bases). The CDR3 has 13 amino acids. Germline V gene sequence: CDR1 MGHRA, CDR2 YSYEKL. V shed 5 bases and J shed 5 bases, with 12 bases lying between them. The CDR3 region is CASSTGGLYGYTF. CDR3 in DNA: TGCGCCAGCAGCACCGGGGGGCTATATGGCTACACCTTC.

By share of the sample, this clone is large. The chain is built from TRBV28 and TRBJ1-2, with no clear D. The CDR3 is made up of 10 amino acids. V was shortened by 6 bases and J by 4 bases, with 3 bases between the two germline ends. Germline V lookup: CDR1 MDHEN, CDR2 SYDVKM. The CDR3 DNA is TGTGCCAGCAGAACCTATGGCTACACCTTC. Encoded protein: CASRTYGYTF.